These 27 T cell receptor beta chains were all obtained from the same sample, sequenced in a study of graft-versus-host responses after intestinal transplantation. Libraries were prepared by immunoSEQ multiplex PCR; TCRdb keeps only in-frame clonotypes and omits some of them. This sample has over 15,000 clones, with 70% to 75% found just once. Processing of graft tissue released intraepithelial and lamina propria lymphocytes. This sample comprised ileum tissue, obtained 14 days after transplant. The receptor source for this set is a human patient who received an intestinal transplant, so some T cells may come from the graft donor.

The genes are TRBV5-6 and TRBJ2-2, with 10 bases identical to TRBD2. Germline V gene lookup returns CDR1 SGHDT and CDR2 YYEEEE. After removal of 4 bases from V and 2 bases from J, the junction contained 11 bases not matched to a gene. The CDR3 extends over 18 amino acids. CDR3 in DNA: TGTGCCAGCAGCCGAGAGTTAGCGGGGGGCCTAAACACCGGGGAGCTGTTTTTT. Encoded protein: CASSRELAGGLNTGELFF. Combining the CDR3 with reference TRBV5-6 and TRBJ2-2 gives the whole variable domain DAGVTQSPTHLIKTRGQQVTLRCSPKSGHDTVSWYQQALGQGPQFIFQYYEEEERQRGNFPDRFSGHQFPNYSSELNVNALLLGDSALYLCASSRELAGGLNTGELFFGEGSRLTVL.

The chain recombines TRBV6-6 with TRBJ1-2, with D unresolved. V shed 2 bases and J shed 5 bases, with 9 bases lying between them. This CDR3 spans 13 amino acids. In germline, CDR1 is MNHNY, CDR2 SVGAGI (reference sequence). The CDR3 DNA follows: TGTGCCAGCAGTTACAGAGACGGATATGGCTACACCTTC. Translated: CASSYRDGYGYTF.

The chain couples TRBV6-1 to TRBJ1-1, with D perhaps TRBD1 (5 bases). The CDR3 sequence is 15 residues long. V lost 10 bases and J lost 1, with 19 bases in between. Germline V CDR1 and CDR2: MNHNS, SASEGT. This CDR3 is CATLQRITGNTEAFF. The DNA of the CDR3 is TGTGCCACCCTCCAACGTATAACAGGGAACACTGAAGCTTTCTTT.

The gene calls are TRBV11-2 and TRBJ1-2; 9 nucleotides align to TRBD1. With V trimmed by 3 bases and J by 7 bases, 6 bases remained unmatched. This CDR3 spans 14 amino acids. Germline-derived CDR1 and CDR2 are SGHAT and FQNNGV. CDR3 coding DNA: TGTGCCAGCAGCTTGGACAGGGGCCACGGTGGCTACACCTTC. Its translation is CASSLDRGHGGYTF.

The chain links TRBV2 to TRBJ1-3, with a weak D call TRBD1 (6 bases). The CDR3 runs to 19 residues. Trimming left V 7 bases short and J 2 bases short, with 27 bases between. Germline lookup yields CDR1 SNHLY and CDR2 FYNNEI. The CDR3 protein is CASINWGGQVPGTGNTIYF. The CDR3 bases are TGTGCCAGCATCAATTGGGGGGGACAAGTTCCGGGGACTGGAAACACCATATATTTT.

The rearrangement uses TRBV15 and TRBJ2-5; 10 bases align to TRBD2. The CDR3 is made up of 15 amino acids. The V and J ends lost 1 base and 5 bases, in that order; junction bases with no gene match: 4. Germline lookup yields CDR1 LNHNV and CDR2 YYDKDF (reference sequence). CDR3 bases: TGTGCCACCAGCAGAGTCGGGACTAGCGTGGAGACCCAGTACTTC. Translating it yields CATSRVGTSVETQYF.

The rearrangement uses TRBV29-1 and TRBJ2-3; 12 bases map to TRBD2. After removal of 7 bases from V and 2 bases from J, the junction contained 7 bases not matched to a gene. Germline loops: CDR1 SQVTM, CDR2 ANQGSEA. The CDR3 runs to 15 residues. Here the CDR3 reads CSGVGLAGNTDTQYF. The CDR3, as DNA: TGCAGCGGGGTCGGACTAGCGGGGAACACAGATACGCAGTATTTT.

The rearrangement links TRBV2 to TRBJ1-4; D not certain. The CDR3 covers 15 residues. V lost 8 bases and J 0 bases, leaving 13 bases between the germline ends. Germline CDR1 reads SNHLY; CDR2 reads FYNNEI. The CDR3, as DNA: TGTGCCAGCCGACTCGAACAGACAACTAATGAAAAACTGTTTTTT. Encoded protein: CASRLEQTTNEKLFF.

This chain links TRBV7-8 with TRBJ1-2; TRBD1 is a possible D gene (5 bases). Trimming stripped 1 base from V and 4 bases from J, with 19 bases between. This CDR3 comprises 17 residues. Germline CDR1 is SGHVS and CDR2 is FQNEAQ. CDR3 residues: CASSLGPQTGTTYGYTF. In DNA, the CDR3 is TGTGCCAGCAGCTTAGGACCCCAGACCGGGACGACCTATGGCTACACCTTC.

The V and J genes are TRBV5-1 and TRBJ2-4; D is unresolved. V was cut by 2 bases and J by 3 bases, with 15 bases left in between. CDR3 length: 16 residues. CDR1 and CDR2 from the germline V gene are SGHRS and YFSETQ. The CDR3 protein is CASSLILGSSKNIQYF. CDR3 DNA sequence: TGCGCCAGCAGCTTAATCTTGGGTTCCAGCAAAAACATTCAGTACTTC.

The rearrangement links TRBV6-1 to TRBJ1-5; D is unresolved. This CDR3 contains 14 residues. The V and J ends lost 0 bases and 4 bases respectively, with 7 bases between them. Germline V CDR1 and CDR2: MNHNS, SASEGT. The CDR3 region has the DNA TGTGCCAGCAGTGAAGCGCGAGGGAATCAGCCCCAGCATTTT. Translated: CASSEARGNQPQHF.

This chain connects TRBV11-2 to TRBJ2-7, with 10 positions matching TRBD1. Germline CDR1 reads SGHAT; CDR2 reads FQNNGV. The junction had 7 bases not matched to a gene; V was cut back by 6 bases and J by 2 bases. The CDR3 contains 15 residues. The CDR3 DNA reads TGTGCCAGCAGTCGTGCCGGGACAGGGGCCTACGAGCAGTACTTC. Its protein product is CASSRAGTGAYEQYF.

This sequence joins TRBV5-4 and TRBJ2-7; D possibly corresponds to TRBD1 (6 bases). This CDR3 comprises 13 residues. The germline gives CDR1 SGHNT, CDR2 YYREEE (reference sequence). V was shortened by 4 bases and J by 7 bases, with 15 bases between the two germline ends. The CDR3 reads CASSVGTTREQYF. The CDR3 nucleotides are TGTGCCAGCAGCGTCGGGACAACTCGGGAGCAGTACTTC.

This rearrangement joins TRBV2 to TRBJ2-7; TRBD1 aligns across 9 bases. Germline CDR1 and CDR2: SNHLY and FYNNEI. The CDR3 is 15 amino acids. The V segment lost 6 bases and the J segment 3 bases; nucleotides outside the gene matches: 9. The CDR3 spells CASRADRGTYYEQYF. Written as DNA, the CDR3 is TGTGCCAGCAGAGCGGACAGGGGTACATACTACGAGCAGTACTTC.

The chain combines TRBV27 with TRBJ1-1; D is uncertain. Germline CDR1 reads MNHEY; CDR2 reads SMNVEV (reference sequence). The V end was cut by 2 bases, the J end by 3 bases, with 7 bases between. The CDR3 extends over 13 amino acids. CDR3 sequence: CASSLGLYTEAFF. The CDR3, as DNA: TGTGCCAGCAGTTTAGGGCTCTACACTGAAGCTTTCTTT.

This chain uses TRBV11-2 with TRBJ2-2; D is unclear. V lost 1 base to trimming and J lost 6 bases, with 9 bases between them. This CDR3 comprises 14 residues. Germline loops: CDR1 SGHAT, CDR2 FQNNGV. The DNA for the CDR3 is TGTGCCAGCAGCTTAGGTGCACATTCCGGGGAGCTGTTTTTT. This encodes CASSLGAHSGELFF.

The table lists this clone with a few counts. This sequence joins TRBV29-1 and TRBJ1-5; D is undetermined. This CDR3 comprises 12 residues. V lost 7 bases, J lost 2 bases, and 9 bases lay in between. Germline CDR1 SQVTM, CDR2 ANQGSEA. CDR3 DNA sequence: TGCAGCGCCTTGGACGGCAATCAGCCCCAGCATTTT. Protein product: CSALDGNQPQHF.

This clone is termed large (0.1 to 1%). The chain recombines TRBV4-1 with TRBJ2-7; 11 nucleotides line up with TRBD1. The germline CDR1 and CDR2 sequences are MGHRA and YSYEKL. CDR3 size: 16 residues. Trimming removed 3 bases from V and 3 bases from J; junction bases left unmatched: 7. As DNA, the CDR3 is TGCGCCAGCAGCCATCTAAAGGGACAGGGGGTCTACGAGCAGTACTTC. Amino acids: CASSHLKGQGVYEQYF.

The chain joins TRBV5-1 to TRBJ2-1; TRBD2 aligns across 8 bases. After removal of 0 bases from V and 7 bases from J, the junction contained 6 bases not matched to a gene. There are 15 residues in the CDR3. In germline, CDR1 is SGHRS, CDR2 YFSETQ. The CDR3 loop is CASSLVASGPNEQFF. The CDR3 DNA reads TGCGCCAGCAGCTTGGTGGCTAGCGGGCCTAATGAGCAGTTCTTC.

The chain carries TRBV7-6 and TRBJ1-4; the D is unclear. Trimming took off 2 bases at V and 7 bases at J, with 14 bases between the two ends. The CDR3 covers 15 residues. Germline-derived CDR1 and CDR2 are SGHVS and FNYEAQ. The CDR3 sequence is CASSLLGMEGEKLFF. CDR3 in DNA: TGTGCCAGCAGCTTACTCGGGATGGAGGGTGAAAAACTGTTTTTT.

The rearrangement uses TRBV25-1 and TRBJ1-6; D not certain. The length of the CDR3 is 13 residues. CDR1 and CDR2 (germline): MGHDK, SYGVNS. The V and J ends lost 6 bases and 7 bases respectively, with 10 bases between them. Written as DNA, the CDR3 is TGTGCCAGCAGCTCGACGGGGAATTCACCCCTCCACTTT. It encodes CASSSTGNSPLHF. The full variable domain, its missing parts supplied by reference TRBV25-1 and TRBJ1-6, is EADIYQTPRYLVIGTGKKITLECSQTMGHDKMYWYQQDPGMELHLIHYSYGVNSTEKGDLSSESTVSRIRTEHFPLTLESARPSHTSQYLCASSSTGNSPLHFGNGTRLTVT.

This chain joins TRBV7-8 and TRBJ2-1, with D uncertain. Germline V CDR1 and CDR2: SGHVS, FQNEAQ. The germline V and J ends were trimmed by 5 bases and 3 bases, with 2 bases remaining between them. This CDR3 comprises 11 residues. The CDR3 loop is CASSVYNEQFF. The CDR3 DNA follows: TGTGCCAGCAGCGTCTACAATGAGCAGTTCTTC.

The rearrangement joins TRBV27 to TRBJ2-2, with a possible D match to TRBD2 (6 bases). The CDR3 covers 17 residues. In germline, CDR1 is MNHEY, CDR2 SMNVEV (reference sequence). Between the trimmed V and J ends, which lost 6 bases and 8 bases, there was a span of 25 bases. CDR3: CASSLGVGSPRWGELFF. For the CDR3, the DNA is TGTGCCAGCAGCCTCGGAGTCGGGAGCCCAAGGTGGGGGGAGCTGTTTTTT.

The count of this clone is one. The V call is TRBV5-4, the J call TRBJ2-7; 7 positions match TRBD1. The CDR3 spans 14 residues. V dropped 4 bases and J dropped 4; count of bases not matched to a gene: 8. CDR1 is SGHNT and CDR2 is YYREEE in the germline V gene (reference sequence). The CDR3 bases are TGTGCCAGCAGCCCCCGGGACAGAGAATACGAGCAGTACTTC. As protein: CASSPRDREYEQYF.

The rearrangement joins TRBV11-2 to TRBJ1-2; tentative D call: TRBD1 (5 bases). Germline loops: CDR1 SGHAT, CDR2 FQNNGV. The CDR3 has 14 amino acids. Trimming took 1 base from V and 3 from J, leaving 9 bases between them. The CDR3, as DNA: TGTGCCAGCAGCTTAGGGGGGTGGGACTATGGCTACACCTTC. Translating it yields CASSLGGWDYGYTF.

The chain uses TRBV27 and TRBJ1-2, with no clear D. The CDR3 sequence is 13 residues long. The germline CDR1 and CDR2 sequences are MNHEY and SMNVEV (reference sequence). Deletions cut 0 bases from V and 6 bases from J, with 8 bases between. The CDR3 coding sequence is TGTGCCAGCAGTTTATCGATCAGGAATGGCTACACCTTC. This sequence encodes CASSLSIRNGYTF.

This chain uses TRBV23-1 with TRBJ1-2; D unresolved. TRBV23-1 is treated as an ORF (open reading frame) with a function not yet certain. The CDR3 spans 18 residues. Trimming cost V 2 bases and J 0 bases, with 19 bases left between them. Here the CDR3 reads CASSQISPGLRTNYGYTF. The DNA for the CDR3 is TGCGCCAGCAGTCAAATCTCGCCGGGCCTGCGAACTAACTATGGCTACACCTTC.